The rows below give T cell receptor beta chains drawn from one sample of a study of OX40 agonist ivuxolimab in advanced cancers. Sequencing used immunoSEQ multiplex PCR; TCRdb keeps in-frame clones, though not all of them. The sample has around 45,000 clones; around nine tenths are singletons. This sample comprised CD4+ or CD8+ T cells sorted from blood, obtained in a trial of the OX40 agonist ivuxolimab. Receptor source: an adult with an advanced solid tumor such as melanoma, head and neck, liver or kidney cancer. The CDR3 runs from the conserved cysteine through the conserved F or W. Not all rows give a size; the values are once, few, many and, for expanded clones, a class.

size	V	J	CDR3
.	TRBV4-2	TRBJ1-2	CASSRGQGGNYGYTF
.	TRBV7-6	TRBJ1-3	CASSLASGSASGNTIYF
few	TRBV4-1	TRBJ1-2	CASSHGDRRTSNYGYTF
.	TRBV6-5	TRBJ2-7	CASSSVGGYYEQYF
.	TRBV27	TRBJ1-1	CASSSGPNTEAFF
.	TRBV30	TRBJ1-4	CAWSDLRGTNEKLFF
.	TRBV29-1	TRBJ2-3	CSVEDPNTDTQYF
.	TRBV7-8	TRBJ1-5	CASSLFTSGGSNQPQHF
.	TRBV5-1	TRBJ1-3	CASSFGGGSGNTIYF
.	TRBV5-4	TRBJ2-3	CASSFEGGGTDTQYF
.	TRBV7-3	TRBJ2-1	CASRPPGGAEQFF
.	TRBV7-6	TRBJ1-3	CASSLSGSGNTIYF
once	TRBV11-2	TRBJ2-3	CASSTSPVGVAGDTQYF
few	TRBV28	TRBJ1-2	CASSPSTNYGYTF
once	TRBV29-1	TRBJ2-1	CSVSGGAGAPYNEQFF
.	TRBV6-5	TRBJ1-4	CASRQTGGREKLFF
.	TRBV28	TRBJ1-1	CASSSGQGDTEAFF
.	TRBV5-1	TRBJ2-7	CASSRQGPPYEQYF
.	TRBV5-1	TRBJ2-7	CASSYGTTTFGTHYEQYF
.	TRBV11-3	TRBJ1-3	CASSFAGNTIYF